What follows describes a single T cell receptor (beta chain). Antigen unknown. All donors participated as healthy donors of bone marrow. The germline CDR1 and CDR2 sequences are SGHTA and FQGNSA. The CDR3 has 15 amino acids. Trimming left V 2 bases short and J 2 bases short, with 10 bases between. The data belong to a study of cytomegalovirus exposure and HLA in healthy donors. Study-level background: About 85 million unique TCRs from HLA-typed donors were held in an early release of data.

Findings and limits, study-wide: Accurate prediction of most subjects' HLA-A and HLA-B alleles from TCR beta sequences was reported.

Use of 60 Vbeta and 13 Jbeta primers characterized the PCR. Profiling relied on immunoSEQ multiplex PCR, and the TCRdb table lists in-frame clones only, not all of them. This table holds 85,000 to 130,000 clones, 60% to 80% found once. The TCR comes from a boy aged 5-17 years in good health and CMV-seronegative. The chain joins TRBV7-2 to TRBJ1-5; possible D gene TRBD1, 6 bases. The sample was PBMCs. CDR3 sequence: CASSLYRERNQPQHF. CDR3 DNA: TGTGCCAGCAGCTTATACAGGGAACGCAATCAGCCCCAGCATTTT.